Shown below are 14 T cell receptor beta chains from a single sample sequenced in a study of T-cell reconstitution after alpha-beta-depleted transplantation in children. It was with unique molecular identifiers that the TCRbeta library was prepared. A single record per CDR3 protein comes from TCRdb applying MiXCR to the PCR reads. Among hundreds of thousands of distinct CDR3 sequences listed, around 9.6% were seen once. This sample comprised PBMCs from the stem cell graft donor, obtained from the stem cell graft. All receptors derive from a human donor who donated a stem cell graft to a child with acute lymphoblastic leukemia.

This clonotype was found many times. This sequence joins TRBV3-1 and TRBJ2-2; D gene ambiguous. V lost 1 base, J lost 6 bases, and 9 bases lay in between. CDR1 and CDR2 (germline): LGHDT, YNNKEL (reference sequence). The CDR3 consists of 14 residues. The CDR3 bases are TGTGCCAGCAGCCAAGGGATTGCGGCCGGGGAGCTGTTTTTT. It encodes CASSQGIAAGELFF.

The chain combines TRBV19 with TRBJ1-5, with TRBD1 matching 8 bases. With 4 bases clipped from V and 7 bases from J, the junction kept 3 bases outside the gene matches. CDR3 size: 13 residues. Germline V gene sequence: CDR1 LNHDA, CDR2 SQIVND (reference sequence). CDR3 coding DNA: TGTGCCAGTAGTAGGACAGGGTTCCAGCCCCAGCATTTT. As protein: CASSRTGFQPQHF.

The table lists this clonotype with many counts. The genes are TRBV20-1 and TRBJ2-3, with D unclear. This CDR3 region has 13 residues. Germline V gene data show CDR1 as DFQATT and CDR2 as SNEGSKA (reference sequence). Trimming took off 0 bases at V and 6 bases at J, with 10 bases between the two ends. The CDR3 coding sequence is TGCAGTGCTAGAGATGAAAACATCGATACGCAGTATTTT. It specifies CSARDENIDTQYF.

The sample holds a few counts of this clonotype. This sequence joins TRBV6-1 and TRBJ1-3, with 9 bases aligning to TRBD1. The ends lost 6 bases at V and 8 bases at J; junction bases unmatched: 8. CDR3 size: 14 residues. CDR1 is MNHNS and CDR2 is SASEGT in the germline V gene. The CDR3 sequence is CASSPRTGEDTIYF. The CDR3 DNA follows: TGTGCCAGCAGCCCTAGGACAGGGGAGGACACCATATATTTT.

J is TRBJ2-5 and V is TRBV4-2; tentative D call: TRBD2 (6 bases). In germline, CDR1 is LGHNA, CDR2 YNFKEQ. The V end was cut by 1 base, the J end by 9 bases, with 24 bases between. CDR3 length: 17 residues. The CDR3 here is CASSQVGGAIQFRAQYF. CDR3 bases: TGTGCCAGCAGCCAAGTTGGCGGGGCAATACAATTTCGGGCCCAGTACTTC.

The rearrangement uses TRBV3-1 and TRBJ1-2; possibly TRBD1 for D (5 bases). This CDR3 is 14 amino acids long. Trimming left V 1 base short and J 6 bases short, with 12 bases between. Germline V gene data show CDR1 as LGHDT and CDR2 as YNNKEL (reference sequence). In DNA, the CDR3 is TGTGCCAGCAGCCAAGCGTTCGGGGGTGATGGCTACACCTTC. This translates into CASSQAFGGDGYTF.

At least ten counts were recorded for this clonotype. The genes are TRBV5-1 and TRBJ2-3; 7 nucleotides align to TRBD2. Germline-derived CDR1 and CDR2 are SGHRS and YFSETQ. J gave up 4 bases and V 9 bases, and 11 bases lay outside the gene matches. This CDR3 contains 14 residues. CDR3 sequence (DNA): TGCGCCACCCGATGGGAGGGCTTGGCAGATACGCAGTATTTT. Amino acid sequence: CATRWEGLADTQYF.

This rearrangement joins TRBV3-1 to TRBJ2-7; 7 nucleotides align to TRBD2. With 1 base clipped from V and 3 bases from J, the junction kept 9 bases outside the gene matches. The CDR3 is 16 residues long. Germline CDR1 is LGHDT and CDR2 is YNNKEL (reference sequence). CDR3 sequence (DNA): TGTGCCAGCAGCCAAGGGGGACTAATCCGATTCTACGAGCAGTACTTC. Amino acid sequence: CASSQGGLIRFYEQYF.

At least ten counts were recorded for this clonotype. The CDR3 sequence is CASSPTTSSGNTIYF. Written as DNA, the CDR3 is TGCGCCAGCAGCCCAACTACGAGCTCTGGAAACACCATATATTTT. V gene TRBV4-3 combines with J gene TRBJ1-3; unclear D gene. The CDR3 covers 15 residues. CDR1 LGHNA and CDR2 YSLEER come from the germline V gene. Trimming shortened V by 4 bases and J by 0 bases, and 10 bases separated the two germline ends.

This clonotype was detected only a few times. V is TRBV10-3 and J is TRBJ1-1; D gene ambiguous. This CDR3 spans 14 amino acids. CDR1 and CDR2 (germline): ENHRY, SYGVKD. V was clipped by 6 bases and J by 3 bases, with 14 bases between them. CDR3 residues: CAIRASVEYTEAFF. CDR3 coding DNA: TGTGCCATCAGGGCCTCCGTGGAGTACACTGAAGCTTTCTTT.

V gene TRBV3-1 combines with J gene TRBJ2-5; 7 nucleotides align to TRBD2. V shed 3 bases, J shed 4 bases, and the junction held 11 bases outside the gene matches. Germline CDR1 and CDR2: LGHDT and YNNKEL (reference sequence). The CDR3 has 16 residues. CDR3 nucleotides: TGTGCCAGCAGCCATGAAGGCCAGGGAGGGCGAGAGACCCAGTACTTC. Translating gives CASSHEGQGGRETQYF.

There are many counts of this clonotype. V is TRBV19 and J is TRBJ2-7; the D gene is possibly TRBD1 (6 bases). Per the germline V gene, CDR1 is LNHDA and CDR2 is SQIVND (reference sequence). The CDR3 consists of 13 residues. V lost 5 bases and J lost 3, with 11 bases in between. Written as DNA, the CDR3 is TGTGCCAGTAGTGATAAACAGGGCTACGAGCAGTACTTC. Translation gives CASSDKQGYEQYF.

This clonotype appeared many times. V is TRBV5-1 and J is TRBJ2-1; D gene ambiguous. Germline assignment: CDR1 SGHRS and CDR2 YFSETQ. The CDR3 sequence is 13 residues long. Trimming removed 0 bases from V and 6 bases from J, with 7 bases in between. The CDR3 sequence: CASSLVVSNEQFF. The DNA for the CDR3 is TGCGCCAGCAGCTTGGTAGTGAGCAATGAGCAGTTCTTC.

This clonotype showed up just a few times. V and J are TRBV14 and TRBJ2-7; D possibly corresponds to TRBD2 (5 bases). The V gene's germline CDR1 is SGHDN and CDR2 FVKESK. The CDR3 contains 12 residues. Trimming took off 6 bases at V and 1 base at J, with 7 bases between the two ends. Written as DNA, the CDR3 is TGTGCCAGCAGGGGAGAGTCCTACGAGCAGTACTTC. This sequence encodes CASRGESYEQYF.